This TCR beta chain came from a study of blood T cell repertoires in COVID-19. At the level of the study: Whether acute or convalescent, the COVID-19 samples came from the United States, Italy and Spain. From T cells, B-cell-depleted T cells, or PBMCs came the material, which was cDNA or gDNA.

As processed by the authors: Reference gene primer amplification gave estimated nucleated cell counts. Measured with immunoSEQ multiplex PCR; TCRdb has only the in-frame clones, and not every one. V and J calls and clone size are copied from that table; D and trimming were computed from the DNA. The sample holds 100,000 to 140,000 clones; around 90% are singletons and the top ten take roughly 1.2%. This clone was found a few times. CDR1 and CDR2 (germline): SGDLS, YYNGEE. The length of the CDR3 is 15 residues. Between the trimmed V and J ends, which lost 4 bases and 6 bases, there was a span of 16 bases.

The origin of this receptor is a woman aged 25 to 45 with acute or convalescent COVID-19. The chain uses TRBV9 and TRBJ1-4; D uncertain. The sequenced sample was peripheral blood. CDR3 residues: CASSPSPFPYEKLFF. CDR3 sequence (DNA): TGTGCCAGCAGCCCTAGCCCCTTCCCTTATGAAAAACTGTTTTTT. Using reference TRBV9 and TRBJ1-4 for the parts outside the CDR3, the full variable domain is DSGVTQTPKHLITATGQRVTLRCSPRSGDLSVYWYQQSLDQGLQFLIQYYNGEERAKGNILERFSAQQFPDLHSELNLSSLELGDSALYFCASSPSPFPYEKLFFGSGTQLSVL.